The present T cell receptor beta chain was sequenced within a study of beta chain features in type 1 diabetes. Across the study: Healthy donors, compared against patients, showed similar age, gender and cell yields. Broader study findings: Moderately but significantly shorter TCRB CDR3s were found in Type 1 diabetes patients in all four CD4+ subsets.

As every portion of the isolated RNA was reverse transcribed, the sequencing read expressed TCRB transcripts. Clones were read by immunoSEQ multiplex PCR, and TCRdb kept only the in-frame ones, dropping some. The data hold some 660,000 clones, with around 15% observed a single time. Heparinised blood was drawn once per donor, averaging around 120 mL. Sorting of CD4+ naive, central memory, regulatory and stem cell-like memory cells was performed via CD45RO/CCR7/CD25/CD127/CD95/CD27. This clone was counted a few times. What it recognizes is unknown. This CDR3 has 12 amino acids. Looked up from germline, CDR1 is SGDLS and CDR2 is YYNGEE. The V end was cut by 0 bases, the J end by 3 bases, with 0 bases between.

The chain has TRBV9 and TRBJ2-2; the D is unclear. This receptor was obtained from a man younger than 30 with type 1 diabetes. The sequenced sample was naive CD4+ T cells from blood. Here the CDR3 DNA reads TGTGCCAGCAGCGTAGACACCGGGGAGCTGTTTTTT. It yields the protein CASSVDTGELFF.